This T cell receptor (beta chain) was observed in a study of tumor-infiltrating lymphocytes in primary liver carcinoma (dated by TCRdb to 2017 to 2019). General notes on the study: Hepatocellular carcinoma (four) or combined HCC and intrahepatic cholangiocarcinoma (one) was present in the five patients, who were three men and two women aged 30 to 69 years. Repertoires from technical replicates were highly reproducible, with mean shared-clone rates about 0.86 and correlation coefficients above 0.95. A total of 35 specimens from 5 patients went through TCRbeta repertoire sequencing, namely 25 tumor regions, 5 adjacent noncancerous liver tissues and 5 peripheral blood samples. Roughly 3.5 to 8 million productive TCRbeta reads were obtained per sample, and no significant difference in read depth was found between tissue types. To link TCRbeta repertoire diversity to the local molecular phenotype, the 20 to 25 tumor region samples were profiled with Agilent mRNA microarrays. The study combined TCRbeta repertoire sequencing, expression microarrays and whole-exome sequencing across five regions of each liver tumor, with adjacent normal tissue and blood. The five patients had tumors of stage T1-T3 N0M0, with maximum diameters ranging from about 4.2 to 10 cm.

From the germline V gene, CDR1 is SGHNT and CDR2 is YENEEA. Reading from cysteine to phenylalanine, the CDR3 counts 15 amino acids. This entry keeps only the CDR3 DNA: 45 bases, framed from base 1. A word on this clonotype: What this receptor recognizes is not known. At one end, the junction sequence differs from germline, possibly due to a read error.

TCRbeta-specific cDNA was reverse-transcribed from around 0.45 ug total RNA using a constant-region primer and ProtoScript II reverse transcriptase. TCRbeta libraries were built with three nested multiplex PCR rounds, a slightly modified ARM-PCR procedure. Each of the first two PCR rounds ran for around 10 cycles using multiplex TRBV1-TRBV30 forward primers together with a Cbeta reverse primer. Sample barcodes and Illumina adapters were attached in a final 25-cycle PCR using Deep VentR polymerase. Before sequencing, amplicons between 200 and 500 bp were purified from gel using a QIAquick gel extraction kit. The TCRbeta amplicons were sequenced with 250-bp paired-end reads on an Illumina HiSeq 2500. The paper's processing steps were these. To recover full CDR3 sequences, reads were quality-trimmed using Trimmomatic v0.33 and paired reads were then merged using FLASH v1.2.11. V, D and J germline segments were assigned to the rearranged TCRbeta sequences using MiGEC v1.2.1b. Clonotype statistics, along with Shannon-Wiener diversity indices, were calculated using VDJtools v1.0.0. Except for diversity analysis, only the 250 most abundant clonotypes of each sample were used in subsequent analyses to reduce sampling bias. The public reads were reprocessed in TCRdb via fastp at Q25 and MiXCR, keeping in-frame beta chains. Identical CDR3 protein sequences are pooled into one entry, listed with their most common genes and DNA. The V and J calls were determined by TCRdb, not by the authors. This sample comprises 150,000 to 200,000 distinct CDR3 sequences, 85% of them detected only once. The ten biggest clones cover roughly 18% of the sample.

Study-wide findings and limitations: Consistent with antigen-driven expansion, pairs of tumor regions showed higher repertoire overlap (mean around 35%) than either tumor-adjacent pairs (approximately 17%) or tumor-blood pairs (around 14%). Compared with blood, tumors had a significantly larger share of the repertoire taken up by the top 250 clones (p = 0.039). Because the samples were bulk and unsorted, CD4+ and CD8+ T cell repertoires could not be compared. Because sequencing covered only the TCR beta chain and unpaired alpha chains were not captured, true repertoire diversity is likely underestimated. Only about 7-24% of top clones were present in all five regions of a tumor, suggesting spatial heterogeneity of tumor-infiltrating T cells. The study included only a handful of patients, and the authors note findings should be validated in a larger study.

Without any cell sorting, total RNA and DNA were extracted together from around 20-30 mg of bulk tissue using the AllPrep DNA/RNA mini kit. Surgical resection was performed in China between November 2015 and March 2016 on four to six patients with histopathologically diagnosed primary liver carcinoma. Patients had chronic HBV infection and were treatment-naive at sampling. Each tumor was sampled at five spatially separated regions: the superior, inferior, left-lateral and right-lateral poles and the tumor centre. According to histology, viable tumor cells made up more than 75% of every tumor sample. Fresh tumor and adjacent tissue pieces were bisected, with one half stored in RNAlater at -80 degrees C and the other half sent for histology.

This sequence originates from a man aged 35-49 years with primary liver carcinoma and hepatitis B virus infection. Recombination joined TRBV11-3 with TRBJ1-5, and the D gene may be TRBD1, 5 bases matching. The sequenced sample consisted of tumor tissue from primary liver carcinoma. Here the CDR3 is given as CASSLDLGVALPQHF. The nucleotide sequence is given as TGTGCCAGCAGTTTAGATCTGGGGGTGGCACTGCCCCAGCATTTT.